The clone carrying this T cell receptor (beta chain) was picked up a small number of times. Its antigen is undetermined. Its ends do not fully match the called genes, so a read error is possible. These data come from a study of blood T cells in healthy people across ages. General study findings and limits: Unsorted PBMCs ruled out conclusive naive versus antigen-experienced comparison.

The study drew donors from healthy Caucasian individuals in Russia aged roughly 6 to 100. Primers used in a second PCR of about 7 to 11 cycles were a sample-barcoded 5' primer and a J-beta primer mix. Each of the cDNA molecules was tagged by a template-switch adaptor with 12 random nucleotides. TCRdb re-derived calls from the 5' RACE reads in MiXCR, one entry per CDR3 protein. The data show about 720,000 distinct CDR3 sequences, with about 20% seen just once and less than 25% held by the top ten. CDR3 length: 12 amino acids. CDR1 is MNHEY, CDR2 SVGAGI, per germline. The chain uses TRBV6-5 and TRBJ2-7; the D is unclear. Sequences were obtained from blood. This sequence originates from a man between 65 and 80 years old in good health. The CDR3 DNA follows: TGTGCCAGCAGGACCCCCGGCGGCGTGATTATATTC. Amino acid sequence: CASRTPGGVIIF.